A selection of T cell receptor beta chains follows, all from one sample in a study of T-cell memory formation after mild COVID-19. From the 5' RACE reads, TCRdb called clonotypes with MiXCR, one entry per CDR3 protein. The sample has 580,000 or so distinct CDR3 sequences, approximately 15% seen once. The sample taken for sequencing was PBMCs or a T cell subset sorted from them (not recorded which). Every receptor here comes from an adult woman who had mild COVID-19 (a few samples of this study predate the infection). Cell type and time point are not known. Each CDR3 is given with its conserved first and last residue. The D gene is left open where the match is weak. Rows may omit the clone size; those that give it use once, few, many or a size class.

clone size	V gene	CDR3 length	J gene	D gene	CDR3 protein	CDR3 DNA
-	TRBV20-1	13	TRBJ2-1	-	CSAKLAGINEQFF	TGCAGTGCTAAGTTGGCAGGGATCAATGAGCAGTTCTTC
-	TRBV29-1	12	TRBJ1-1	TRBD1	CSATTGSTEAFF	TGCAGCGCGACGACAGGGAGTACTGAAGCTTTCTTT
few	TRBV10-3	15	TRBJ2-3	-	CATTGTQGVTDTQYF	TGTGCCACCACCGGGACCCAAGGGGTCACAGATACGCAGTATTTT
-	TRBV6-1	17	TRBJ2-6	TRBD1	CASSDGRGPTGANVLTF	TGTGCCAGCAGTGATGGCAGGGGGCCGACTGGGGCCAACGTCCTGACTTTC
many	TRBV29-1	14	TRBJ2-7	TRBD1	CSAYPGQGTDEQYF	TGCAGCGCCTACCCGGGACAGGGAACGGATGAGCAGTACTTC
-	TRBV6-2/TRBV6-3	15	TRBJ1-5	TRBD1	CASSIRTGGGQPQHF	TGTGCCAGCTCGATCCGGACAGGGGGCGGTCAGCCCCAGCATTTT
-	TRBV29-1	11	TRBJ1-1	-	CSGGGEGEAFF	TGCAGCGGGGGAGGGGAGGGTGAAGCTTTCTTT
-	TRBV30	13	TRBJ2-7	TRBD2	CAWGSGINYEQYF	TGTGCCTGGGGTAGCGGGATTAACTACGAGCAGTACTTC
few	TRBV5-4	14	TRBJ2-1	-	CASSPARGLNEQFF	TGTGCCAGCAGCCCCGCACGGGGTCTCAATGAGCAGTTCTTC
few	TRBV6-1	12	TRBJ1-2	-	CASSDLEYYRVF	TGTGCCAGCAGTGACCTGGAATATTACAGAGTTTTC
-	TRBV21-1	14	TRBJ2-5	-	CASRTGAFQETQYF	TGTGCCAGCAGGACAGGGGCTTTCCAAGAGACCCAGTACTTC
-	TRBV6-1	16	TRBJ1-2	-	CASSEVRGNRNYGYTF	TGTGCCAGCAGTGAAGTGAGGGGAAACCGGAACTATGGCTACACCTTC
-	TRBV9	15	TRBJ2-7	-	CASSVGRAAIYEQYF	TGTGCCAGCAGCGTAGGACGAGCGGCAATTTACGAGCAGTACTTC
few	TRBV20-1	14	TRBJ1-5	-	CSARDGRRNQPQHF	TGCAGTGCTAGAGATGGGCGGCGCAATCAGCCCCAGCATTTT
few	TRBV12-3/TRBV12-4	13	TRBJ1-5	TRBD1	CASRLTGAEPQHF	TGTGCCAGCAGATTGACAGGGGCTGAGCCCCAGCATTTT